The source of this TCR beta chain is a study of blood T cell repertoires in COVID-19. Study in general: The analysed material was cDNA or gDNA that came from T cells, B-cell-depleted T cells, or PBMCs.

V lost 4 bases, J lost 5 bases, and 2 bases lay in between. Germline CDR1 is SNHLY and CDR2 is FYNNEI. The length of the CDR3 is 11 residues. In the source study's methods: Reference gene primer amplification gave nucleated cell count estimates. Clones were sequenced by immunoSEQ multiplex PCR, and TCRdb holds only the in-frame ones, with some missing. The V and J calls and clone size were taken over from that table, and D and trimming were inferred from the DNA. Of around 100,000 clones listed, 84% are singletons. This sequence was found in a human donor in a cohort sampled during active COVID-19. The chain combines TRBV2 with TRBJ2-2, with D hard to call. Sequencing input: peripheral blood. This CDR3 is CASSATGELFF. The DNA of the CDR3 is TGTGCCAGCAGTGCAACCGGGGAGCTGTTTTTT.